A selection of T cell receptor beta chains follows, all from one sample in a study of cytomegalovirus exposure and HLA in healthy donors. Repertoires were generated with immunoSEQ multiplex PCR, while TCRdb's copy carries only in-frame clones and drops some. The sample carries around 100,000 clones, around 77% recorded once. Sample: PBMCs. All receptors come from a woman between 25 and 40 years old in good health and CMV-seropositive. The CDR3 runs from the conserved cysteine through the conserved F or W. A D gene is named only where the DNA matches it firmly.

D gene,V gene,J gene,CDR3 protein
NA,TRBV5-8,TRBJ1-2,CASSLNTRYGYTF
NA,TRBV9,TRBJ1-3,CASSIGQQLGNTIYF
NA,TRBV7-2,TRBJ1-5,CASSLAGQSDRQPQHF
NA,TRBV7-9,TRBJ1-2,CASSTHGGYGYTF
TRBD1,TRBV4-1,TRBJ1-1,CASSQAPGTGWSEAFF
NA,TRBV6-5,TRBJ2-7,CASSYSIQGDYEQYF
NA,TRBV18,TRBJ1-4,CASSRGEGGEKLFF
NA,TRBV18,TRBJ1-5,CASSPGTGSNQPQHF
NA,TRBV10-3,TRBJ1-1,CAISERGSWNTEAFF
TRBD1,TRBV6-1,TRBJ2-5,CASRQGTAYQETQYF
NA,TRBV4-1,TRBJ1-3,CASSLNQVPGNTIYF
NA,TRBV2,TRBJ1-6,CASSELLGLLDLALHF
NA,TRBV4-2,TRBJ1-1,CASSQDVDTEAFF
TRBD1,TRBV30,TRBJ1-1,CAWSVGGQGNTEAFF
TRBD1,TRBV5-1,TRBJ2-3,CASSGGTGGDTQYF
NA,TRBV27,TRBJ1-4,CASSPPGVANEKLFF
NA,TRBV6-4,TRBJ2-5,CASSIGVQETQYF
TRBD1,TRBV12-5,TRBJ1-4,CASGTDRGGEKLFF
TRBD2,TRBV30,TRBJ2-5,CAWSYGSGETQYF
NA,TRBV28,TRBJ1-1,CAGMTGLNTEAFF
NA,TRBV25-1,TRBJ1-1,CASTTLGGGLTEAFF
NA,TRBV5-1,TRBJ1-1,CASSLDRQNTEAFF
TRBD1,TRBV7-3,TRBJ1-2,CASSLDRDRATSF
TRBD1,TRBV7-3,TRBJ1-1,CASGRDRNTEAFF
TRBD1,TRBV19,TRBJ1-1,CASRDRGHTEAFF
NA,TRBV5-6,TRBJ1-2,CASTSEFYGYTF
NA,TRBV5-4,TRBJ2-7,CASSLGGDPGEQYF
TRBD1,TRBV7-9,TRBJ1-6,CASSGRDRGSSLHF
TRBD1,TRBV29-1,TRBJ1-1,CSAAGTGEFGTEAFF
TRBD2,TRBV6-5,TRBJ2-3,CASRLAGGADTQYF
TRBD1,TRBV7-9,TRBJ1-2,CASSFEATGGGGYTF
TRBD2,TRBV7-2,TRBJ2-7,CASSHLGTSGGSSYEQYF
NA,TRBV9,TRBJ1-3,CASSVAGGLGTIYF
TRBD1,TRBV5-1,TRBJ1-2,CASSDLQPGQGNYGYTF
NA,TRBV29-1,TRBJ2-3,CSVEDAGSTDTQYF
TRBD1,TRBV18,TRBJ1-1,CASSPRTGSTEAFF
NA,TRBV6-1,TRBJ1-6,CASRARSGSPLHF
NA,TRBV9,TRBJ2-7,CASSAGTSFYEQYF
NA,TRBV5-5,TRBJ1-4,CASSSGQGLNEKLFF
NA,TRBV2,TRBJ2-3,CASSDSDTQYF
TRBD1,TRBV27,TRBJ2-1,CASSSGTGEYNEQFF
TRBD2,TRBV11-3,TRBJ2-3,CASSPSGGALTDTQYF
TRBD2,TRBV7-7,TRBJ2-5,CASSASSGSWETQYF
TRBD1,TRBV7-7,TRBJ2-6,CASSEGQVNVLTF
TRBD2,TRBV19,TRBJ2-7,CASSMGLAYEQYF
NA,TRBV2,TRBJ2-7,CASTRTATYEQYF
TRBD1,TRBV7-8,TRBJ1-2,CASSLGDRGRGGYTF
TRBD1,TRBV6-5,TRBJ1-4,CASSPDRVVWKLFF
NA,TRBV25-1,TRBJ2-1,CASSELDSYNEQFF
TRBD2,TRBV6-5,TRBJ2-7,CASSYSTSGWEQYF
NA,TRBV19,TRBJ2-7,CASSDRMTYEQYF
TRBD2,TRBV23-1,TRBJ2-1,CASSHLSGRAGEQFF
TRBD2,TRBV4-2,TRBJ2-2,CASSQVSGGFSTGELFF
NA,TRBV20-1,TRBJ1-2,CSASTVNGYTF
TRBD1,TRBV7-9,TRBJ1-4,CASSLRGPINEKLFF
TRBD1,TRBV10-3,TRBJ1-4,CAISQGAMGKKLFF
TRBD1,TRBV7-9,TRBJ1-2,CASSSNRGWGYGYTF
TRBD1,TRBV20-1,TRBJ1-1,CSGQGGTEAFF
TRBD1,TRBV5-6,NA,CASSLGQGLTYEQYF